Following are 21 T cell receptor beta chains from one sample sequenced in a study of T cells after yellow fever vaccination. TCRdb independently ran MiXCR on the 5' RACE reads; one entry per CDR3 protein. This repertoire shows about 340,000 distinct CDR3 sequences, 8.5% to 10% found once; its top ten account for roughly 18%. The sample consisted of PBMCs, taken on the day of the first yellow fever vaccination. Source of these receptors: a man between 18 and 29 years old who received the YFV17D yellow fever vaccine.

The V call is TRBV7-9, the J call TRBJ2-5, with D uncertain. In germline, CDR1 is SEHNR, CDR2 FQNEAQ (reference sequence). The CDR3 consists of 13 residues. The V gene lost 4 bases and the J gene lost 4 bases, with 10 bases spanning the gap. The CDR3 is CASSSVLVETQYF. CDR3 coding DNA: TGTGCCAGCAGCTCCGTACTTGTAGAGACCCAGTACTTC.

This clonotype was counted between two and nine times. CDR3: CASRGTWTNYGYTF. The CDR3 DNA is TGTGCCAGCAGGGGAACCTGGACTAACTATGGCTACACCTTC. This chain links TRBV28 with TRBJ1-2; D is unclear. Germline V gene data show CDR1 as MDHEN and CDR2 as SYDVKM. V gave up 6 bases and J gave up 0 bases, with 11 bases separating them. This CDR3 has 14 amino acids.

The rearrangement uses TRBV4-2 and TRBJ2-7; 8 bases match TRBD2. The CDR3 loop spans 16 amino acids. The germline CDR1 and CDR2 sequences are LGHNA and YNFKEQ. The V and J ends lost 0 bases and 5 bases, in that order; junction bases with no gene match: 9. CDR3 loop: CASSQELVAGWHEQYF. The CDR3 DNA reads TGTGCCAGCAGCCAAGAGTTGGTAGCGGGGTGGCACGAGCAGTACTTC.

This clonotype was recorded a few times. The chain combines TRBV20-1 with TRBJ1-5; D remains unclear. In germline, CDR1 is DFQATT, CDR2 SNEGSKA (reference sequence). Between the trimmed V and J ends, which lost 4 bases and 5 bases, there was a span of 9 bases. The CDR3 length is 12 residues. CDR3 coding DNA: TGCAGTGCTAACCCCTCTGATCAGCCCCAGCATTTT. Amino acids: CSANPSDQPQHF.

Of note for this clonotype: This may arise from a read error, as a much more abundant clone is one base away. The rearrangement links TRBV7-2 to TRBJ2-3, with TRBD2 as a possible D gene (6 bases). The V end lost 1 base, the J end lost 0 bases, and 11 bases lay between the germline ends. Germline-derived CDR1 and CDR2 are SGHTA and FQGNSA. The CDR3 sequence is 16 residues long. CDR3 coding DNA: TGTACCAGCAGCTTAGTGGCGGGGTTGAGCACAGATACGCAGTATTTT. Its translation: CTSSLVAGLSTDTQYF.

This chain joins TRBV30 and TRBJ1-1; 10 bases are shared with TRBD1. The V segment lost 6 bases and the J segment 0 bases; nucleotides outside the gene matches: 1. Germline V CDR1 and CDR2: GTSNPN, SVGIG (reference sequence). This CDR3 contains 13 residues. The CDR3 DNA is TGTGCCTGCGACAGGGGGCTGAACACTGAAGCTTTCTTT. This codes for CACDRGLNTEAFF.

This clonotype was recorded a few times. The chain is built from TRBV7-2 and TRBJ1-5; D is ambiguous. The CDR3 totals 13 residues. Trimming cost V 5 bases and J 6 bases, with 11 bases left between them. In germline, CDR1 is SGHTA, CDR2 FQGNSA. CDR3 amino acids: CASSPRSSQPQHF. CDR3 bases: TGTGCCAGCAGCCCACGGTCCAGTCAGCCCCAGCATTTT.

The gene calls are TRBV25-1 and TRBJ1-2; D not resolved. The length of the CDR3 is 15 residues. The germline gives CDR1 MGHDK, CDR2 SYGVNS. The V gene lost 4 bases and the J gene lost 7 bases, with 19 bases spanning the gap. The CDR3 DNA reads TGTGCCAGCAGTGTCGGTTGGGGTTCTGGCGTTGGCTACACCTTC. Residues: CASSVGWGSGVGYTF.

This clonotype was observed at least ten times. The rearrangement links TRBV5-1 to TRBJ2-3; 8 nucleotides align to TRBD2. CDR1 and CDR2 (germline): SGHRS, YFSETQ. CDR3 length: 15 residues. With V trimmed by 5 bases and J by 2 bases, 7 bases remained unmatched. The CDR3 protein is CASRARGELTDTQYF. Here the CDR3 DNA reads TGCGCCAGCAGGGCGCGGGGGGAGCTCACAGATACGCAGTATTTT.

V gene TRBV4-1 combines with J gene TRBJ1-6; 10 nucleotides line up with TRBD1. This CDR3 spans 15 amino acids. The V and J ends lost 8 bases and 10 bases, in that order; junction bases with no gene match: 11. Germline V gene lookup returns CDR1 MGHRA and CDR2 YSYEKL. The CDR3 here is CASRKPGQGYSPLHF. DNA of the CDR3: TGCGCCAGCCGAAAACCGGGACAGGGGTACTCACCCCTCCACTTT.

This chain links TRBV7-9 with TRBJ2-5; D call uncertain. CDR1 is SEHNR and CDR2 is FQNEAQ in the germline V gene (reference sequence). This CDR3 has 15 residues. Trimming shortened V by 3 bases and J by 4 bases, and 15 bases separated the two germline ends. CDR3 loop: CASSFSGGTRETQYF. CDR3 in DNA: TGTGCCAGCAGCTTTTCAGGCGGCACACGAGAGACCCAGTACTTC.

This clonotype was counted ten times or more. The gene calls are TRBV2 and TRBJ2-1; 13 bases agree with TRBD2. The J segment lost 8 bases and the V segment lost 2 bases, leaving 6 bases of the junction unmatched. CDR3 length: 16 residues. CDR1 and CDR2 (germline): SNHLY, FYNNEI. The CDR3 spells CASSESTSGGADEQFF. CDR3 bases: TGTGCCAGCAGTGAATCTACTAGCGGGGGGGCGGATGAGCAGTTCTTC.

Notes on this clonotype: The junction differs from germline at one of its ends, possibly a read error. The rearrangement links TRBV5-6 to TRBJ2-3; D ambiguous. Germline-derived CDR1 and CDR2 are SGHDT and YYEEEE. The CDR3 has 13 amino acids. This chain's CDR3 is CASSPGLTYTQYF. Written as DNA, the CDR3 is TGTGCCAGCAGCCCCGGGCTCACATATACGCAGTATTTT.

As for this clonotype: Germline is not matched at one junction end, which may reflect a read error. The chain is built from TRBV7-2 and TRBJ2-3; TRBD2 matches at 7 bases. CDR1 is SGHTA and CDR2 is FQGNSA in the germline V gene. The length of the CDR3 is 14 residues. The CDR3 reads CSSSLERGSDTQYF. The CDR3 DNA reads TGTTCCAGCAGCTTAGAGCGGGGTTCAGATACGCAGTATTTT.

This clonotype has at least ten counts. This rearrangement joins TRBV18 to TRBJ1-1; D is undetermined. The CDR3 totals 14 residues. Trimming shortened V by 6 bases and J by 3 bases, and 14 bases separated the two germline ends. Germline CDR1 is KGHSH and CDR2 is LQKENI. The CDR3 loop is CASSSTATDTEAFF. CDR3 coding DNA: TGTGCCAGCTCGTCGACCGCGACGGACACTGAAGCTTTCTTT.

The chain couples TRBV7-9 to TRBJ2-1; 9 bases line up with TRBD1. Germline CDR1 SEHNR, CDR2 FQNEAQ (reference sequence). CDR3 size: 12 residues. J gave up 15 bases and V 2 bases, and 5 bases lay outside the gene matches. The CDR3 DNA sequence: TGTGCCAGCAGCTTACGTACAGGGGGCCCGTTCTTC. This translates into CASSLRTGGPFF.

This chain uses TRBV29-1 with TRBJ2-1; 9 bases are shared with TRBD1. Per germline, CDR1 SQVTM and CDR2 ANQGSEA. This CDR3 region has 16 residues. With 1 base clipped from V and 4 bases from J, the junction kept 8 bases outside the gene matches. The CDR3 bases are TGCAGCGTTGAAGGCCGCGGGACAGGGATATACAATGAGCAGTTCTTC. Its translation: CSVEGRGTGIYNEQFF.

This rearrangement joins TRBV5-5 to TRBJ2-3; 7 positions match TRBD2. Trimming at V came to 4 bases and at J to 6 bases, leaving 14 bases not matched to a gene. Germline loops: CDR1 SGHKS, CDR2 YYEKEE (reference sequence). This CDR3 comprises 16 residues. DNA for the CDR3: TGTGCCAGCAGCCTGACCCGGGACTACCTTTACGATACGCAGTATTTT. Protein product: CASSLTRDYLYDTQYF.

V and J are TRBV6-1 and TRBJ2-7; TRBD1 matches 9 bases. The germline V gene has CDR1 MNHNS and CDR2 SASEGT. V was pared by 6 bases and J by 3 bases, with 9 bases of the junction left unmatched. The CDR3 loop spans 15 amino acids. The CDR3: CASSSLPGQGYEQYF. The CDR3 region has the DNA TGTGCCAGCAGCTCCTTGCCGGGACAGGGCTACGAGCAGTACTTC.

This clonotype occurred many times. The CDR3 loop is CASSLRHQMNGYTF. CDR3 sequence (DNA): TGTGCCAGCAGCTTGAGGCACCAGATGAATGGCTACACCTTC. The chain uses TRBV12-3 or TRBV12-4 and TRBJ1-2; no reliable D call. With 6 bases removed from V and 6 bases from J, the gap between germline ends came to 17 bases. The CDR3 spans 14 residues.

The V and J genes are TRBV5-4 and TRBJ2-7; 8 nucleotides agree with TRBD2. V shed 0 bases and J 5 bases; nucleotides not matched to a gene: 7. CDR1 is SGHNT and CDR2 is YYREEE in the germline V gene (reference sequence). The CDR3 totals 15 residues. The CDR3 region has the DNA TGTGCCAGCAGCTTGGCCCTAAATAGCGGGGACGAGCAGTACTTC. This gives the protein CASSLALNSGDEQYF.